This is a list of T cell receptor beta chains from one sample in a study of cytomegalovirus exposure and HLA in healthy donors. Profiling relied on immunoSEQ multiplex PCR, and the TCRdb table lists in-frame clones only, not all of them. The table shows about 82,000 clones, with less than 80% occurring only once. Sample: PBMCs. The receptor source for this set is a woman in her thirties or forties in good health and CMV-seropositive. Each CDR3 is given without its conserved first and last residue. The D gene is left open where the match is weak.

D: TRBD2
J: TRBJ2-7
V: TRBV28
CDR3: ASSQSGRATHEQY

D: TRBD1
J: TRBJ2-1
V: TRBV2
CDR3: ASSEGAGGRGAYNEQF

D: -
J: TRBJ2-7
V: TRBV25-1
CDR3: ASSALGGTGYYEQY

D: TRBD1
J: TRBJ2-7
V: TRBV7-8
CDR3: ASTVPDRGREQY

D: TRBD2
J: TRBJ2-5
V: TRBV18
CDR3: ASSPGRDQDQY

D: -
J: TRBJ2-3
V: TRBV13
CDR3: ASSLGKSGASTDTQY

D: TRBD1
J: TRBJ2-7
V: TRBV2
CDR3: ASSDQGVPGYEQY

D: -
J: TRBJ2-2
V: TRBV30
CDR3: AWARVGELF

D: -
J: TRBJ1-2
V: TRBV11-2
CDR3: ASSLGQNYGYT

D: -
J: TRBJ2-4
V: TRBV6-5
CDR3: ASSSFGEIQY

D: -
J: TRBJ2-2
V: TRBV7-2
CDR3: ASSLVRDNTGELF

D: TRBD2
J: TRBJ2-7
V: TRBV7-2
CDR3: ASSPRLAGTYEQY

D: -
J: TRBJ1-6
V: TRBV5-1
CDR3: ASSLETAIDSPLH

D: -
J: TRBJ1-1
V: TRBV27
CDR3: ASSPPLTGFGTEAF

D: -
J: TRBJ1-2
V: TRBV4-3
CDR3: ASSQDGGGINYGYT

D: TRBD1
J: TRBJ2-5
V: TRBV4-2
CDR3: ASSQDGVTTGVTETQY

D: TRBD1
J: TRBJ1-2
V: TRBV28
CDR3: ASGGQGRPINYGYT

D: TRBD1
J: TRBJ1-2
V: TRBV5-1
CDR3: ATGTGSINYGYT

D: -
J: TRBJ2-3
V: TRBV6-1
CDR3: ASSEGLDVDTQY

D: TRBD2
J: TRBJ2-7
V: TRBV14
CDR3: ASSTTLAGYSYEQY

D: -
J: TRBJ1-5
V: TRBV2
CDR3: ASSQGVRVNQPQH

D: -
J: TRBJ2-7
V: TRBV5-6
CDR3: ASSFSTAYEQY

D: TRBD1
J: TRBJ2-3
V: TRBV5-4
CDR3: ASSSPTGDTDTQY

D: TRBD2
J: TRBJ2-5
V: TRBV4-3
CDR3: ASSQEYEGLVQTQY

D: -
J: TRBJ1-2
V: TRBV29-1
CDR3: SVPPPGGAVNYGYT

D: -
J: TRBJ1-4
V: TRBV7-9
CDR3: ASSPKELNNEKLF

D: TRBD1
J: TRBJ2-1
V: TRBV2
CDR3: ASSEGGTGGRNEQF

D: TRBD1
J: TRBJ1-1
V: TRBV5-1
CDR3: ASSLEVSGTGEAF

D: -
J: TRBJ2-1
V: TRBV29-1
CDR3: SVAGALYNEQF

D: -
J: TRBJ1-3
V: TRBV7-2
CDR3: ASSTSTGNTIY

D: -
J: TRBJ2-3
V: TRBV28
CDR3: ASSTPGGSTDTQY

D: TRBD1
J: TRBJ2-5
V: TRBV10-3
CDR3: AITGDRGETQY